The next 13 T cell receptor beta chains were all read from a single sample in a study of blood T cell repertoires in COVID-19. Data came from immunoSEQ multiplex PCR; TCRdb stores just in-frame clones and leaves some out. The sample consists of some 170,000 clones, 84% of them appearing once. What was sequenced was PBMCs or T cells enriched from blood (not recorded which). Receptor source: a man aged 45-65 years who had recovered from COVID-19.

The V call is TRBV18, the J call TRBJ2-7; 9 nucleotides align to TRBD1. The germline V gene encodes CDR1 KGHSH and CDR2 LQKENI. After removal of 0 bases from V and 2 bases from J, the junction contained 5 bases not matched to a gene. This CDR3 has 16 amino acids. The CDR3 reads CASSPPRGTGTYEQYF. The CDR3 DNA follows: TGTGCCAGCTCACCACCGAGGGGGACAGGGACCTACGAGCAGTACTTC.

The chain carries TRBV30 and TRBJ2-7, with D possibly matching TRBD2 (6 bases). This CDR3 contains 15 residues. Germline lookup yields CDR1 GTSNPN and CDR2 SVGIG (reference sequence). Between the trimmed V and J ends, which lost 7 bases and 4 bases, there was a span of 23 bases. The CDR3 DNA follows: TGTGCCTTCCGGGACTTTACTCAGAGGATTTACGAGCAGTACTTC. This encodes CAFRDFTQRIYEQYF.

This chain uses TRBV28 with TRBJ1-5; D call uncertain. CDR1 and CDR2 from the germline V gene are MDHEN and SYDVKM. The CDR3 totals 14 residues. Trimming removed 2 bases at V and 6 bases at J, with 11 bases between. The CDR3 DNA sequence: TGTGCCAGCAGTTTAGGGCAGCAGAGTCAGCCCCAGCATTTT. Amino acid sequence: CASSLGQQSQPQHF.

The V call is TRBV18, the J call TRBJ1-1; possibly TRBD1 for D (5 bases). From germline, CDR1 is KGHSH and CDR2 LQKENI. V was cut by 1 base and J by 4 bases, with 13 bases left in between. The CDR3 length is 15 residues. The CDR3 coding sequence is TGTGCCAGCTCACCACTTGGGGCGTCGGTCACTGAAGCTTTCTTT. Translated: CASSPLGASVTEAFF.

This clone was picked up one time. This chain joins TRBV5-4 and TRBJ2-2; 9 positions match TRBD1. The CDR3 totals 16 residues. Per the germline V gene, CDR1 is SGHNT and CDR2 is YYREEE (reference sequence). V lost 4 bases to trimming and J lost 4 bases; unmatched junction nucleotides: 8. The CDR3 loop reads CASSEGTGRATGELFF. The DNA of the CDR3 is TGTGCCAGCAGCGAAGGGACAGGGCGGGCCACCGGGGAGCTGTTTTTT.

CDR3 in DNA: TGTGCCAGCAGCGCGCCCGGGACTAGCGGGGCCCAGTCCTACAATGAGCAGTTCTTC. This codes for CASSAPGTSGAQSYNEQFF. The chain couples TRBV9 to TRBJ2-1; 13 nucleotides match TRBD2. Germline CDR1 reads SGDLS; CDR2 reads YYNGEE. This CDR3 is built from 19 residues. The trim removed 3 bases at V and 1 base at J, leaving 10 bases unmatched.

The CDR3 region has the DNA TGTGCCAGCATCCGGGACAGTCTAAACTCTGGAAACACCATATATTTT. Its translation is CASIRDSLNSGNTIYF. The chain links TRBV2 to TRBJ1-3; TRBD1 matches at 7 bases. V was pared by 7 bases and J by 0 bases, with 9 bases of the junction left unmatched. This CDR3 spans 16 amino acids. Germline CDR1 and CDR2: SNHLY and FYNNEI.

This clone was detected only once. The J gene is TRBJ2-1, the V gene TRBV15; possible D gene TRBD1, 5 bases. The V and J ends lost 1 base and 1 base respectively, with 5 bases between them. The length of the CDR3 is 14 residues. The germline gives CDR1 LNHNV, CDR2 YYDKDF (reference sequence). CDR3 loop: CATSRGQSYNEQFF. CDR3 DNA: TGTGCCACCAGCAGAGGACAGTCCTACAATGAGCAGTTCTTC.

The CDR3 region is CASSLRSGTGKAEQYF. The CDR3 coding sequence is TGTGCCAGCAGTCTCCGGTCCGGGACAGGGAAGGCCGAGCAGTACTTC. This chain uses TRBV28 with TRBJ2-7; 9 bases fit TRBD1. J was trimmed by 6 bases and V by 5 bases; bases with no gene match: 14. This CDR3 region has 16 residues. The V gene's germline CDR1 is MDHEN and CDR2 SYDVKM.

This clone was recorded a few times. The chain links TRBV19 to TRBJ2-7; 9 bases agree with TRBD1. Germline CDR1 and CDR2: LNHDA and SQIVND (reference sequence). This CDR3 has 17 amino acids. J was trimmed by 2 bases and V by 2 bases; bases with no gene match: 10. The CDR3 DNA follows: TGTGCCAGTAGTATATATTACGTGGGGACAGGGCCCTACGAGCAGTACTTC. Translated: CASSIYYVGTGPYEQYF.

The chain combines TRBV7-9 with TRBJ2-1; 7 bases line up with TRBD1. Germline V gene sequence: CDR1 SEHNR, CDR2 FQNEAQ (reference sequence). V lost 2 bases, J lost 2 bases, and 6 bases stayed unmatched. The CDR3 is 16 residues long. This CDR3 reads CASSLIRTGTYNEQFF. The DNA for the CDR3 is TGTGCCAGCAGCTTAATCCGGACAGGTACCTACAATGAGCAGTTCTTC.

This clone was found a few times. In DNA form, the CDR3 reads TGTGCCAGCAGGGAACCGGGACAGGGGGCCGCTAATGAAAAACTGTTTTTT. Translated, it gives CASREPGQGAANEKLFF. J is TRBJ1-4 and V is TRBV28; 12 nucleotides match TRBD1. Germline CDR1 reads MDHEN; CDR2 reads SYDVKM. The length of the CDR3 is 17 residues. The trim removed 6 bases at V and 3 bases at J, leaving 8 bases unmatched.

The CDR3 protein is CASSQVRQGPGTEAFF. CDR3 DNA sequence: TGTGCCAGCAGCCAGGTTCGACAGGGGCCTGGGACTGAAGCTTTCTTT. The chain recombines TRBV3-1 (or the pseudogene TRBV3-2) with TRBJ1-1, with 8 bases identical to TRBD1. Per germline, CDR1 LGHDT and CDR2 YNNKEL (reference sequence). The CDR3 covers 16 residues. V lost 3 bases and J lost 5; bases outside the gene matches: 11.